A selection of T cell receptor beta chains follows, all from one sample in a study of blood T cell repertoires in COVID-19. Here immunoSEQ multiplex PCR was the method, and the copy in TCRdb shows in-frame clones only, minus some. The table lists a few hundred thousand clones, approximately 80% of them singletons. Sequencing used peripheral blood. Receptors originate from a man younger than 40 who had recovered from COVID-19. The conserved cysteine and the conserved F or W are not part of the CDR3 here.

j_call v_call cdr3_aa
TRBJ1-1 TRBV18 ASSPNGGANTEAF
TRBJ2-5 TRBV11-1 ASSSSQETQY
TRBJ1-3 TRBV6-4 ASSERAQGISSGNTIY
TRBJ2-6 TRBV25-1 ASSQTGGPSIGANVLT
TRBJ2-3 TRBV18 ATSGMGADTQY
TRBJ1-1 TRBV7-2 ASSASGGVRDTEAF
TRBJ2-7 TRBV18 ASSPSGTGRIHEQY
TRBJ1-6 TRBV11-3 ASSLVSDSPLH
TRBJ2-5 TRBV20-1 SGSQETQY
TRBJ2-5 TRBV28 ASSSQERGNQETQY
TRBJ2-2 TRBV9 ASSAGQVYGELF
TRBJ1-1 TRBV4-2 ASSHPGTENTEAF
TRBJ1-5 TRBV12-5 ASGLVLQGRGNQPQH